This record looks at one T cell receptor (beta chain) sequence and its context. Its antigen is not identified. The CDR3 consists of 14 residues. The germline CDR1 and CDR2 sequences are SGDLS and YYNGEE. The V gene lost 3 bases and the J gene lost 0 bases, with 9 bases spanning the gap. This specimen belongs to a study of T-cell memory formation after mild COVID-19. Overall study findings and caveats: Contracting clones localized mainly to CM and EM when CD4+ and mainly to EMRA when CD8+.

TCRdb redid the calling of the 5' RACE reads with MiXCR, one entry per CDR3 protein. The sample shows about 150,000 distinct CDR3 sequences, about 25% of them seen only once. The sequenced sample was PBMCs or a T cell subset sorted from them (not recorded which). The chain uses TRBV9 and TRBJ2-5; D is uncertain. The source of this sequence is an adult woman who had mild COVID-19 (a few samples of this study predate the infection). Cell type and time point are not known. DNA for the CDR3: TGTGCCAGCAGCGGACGAGACAACCAAGAGACCCAGTACTTC. As protein: CASSGRDNQETQYF.